This T cell receptor (beta chain) came from a study of T cells and copy number aberrations in small-cell lung cancer (dated by TCRdb to the early 2020s). At the level of the whole study: Whole-exome sequencing of the same tumor regions was paired with TCR repertoire sequencing so that T cell metrics could be related to mutations and copy number aberrations. Tumor TCR data were available for over 16 patients, and TCR data from both tumor and normal tissue were available for fewer than 15 patients.

Regarding this clone: Which antigen it targets is not known. Base qualities are not recorded, but no much larger clone differs from it by a single base.

The immunoSEQ hsTCRB Kit was used with multiplexed V- and J-gene primers to amplify TCR-beta CDR3 regions from genomic DNA. Unique DNA barcodes were added in a second PCR, and samples were pooled together with a negative and a positive control. An Illumina MiSeq running a 150-cycle paired-end protocol was used to sequence the pooled TCR-beta libraries. The published analysis was carried out like this. Raw sequencing data were processed by Adaptive Biotechnologies into a report containing normalized, annotated TCR-beta repertoires. T-cell density was computed as TCR-beta templates normalized to usable DNA, which was estimated by amplifying housekeeping genes. Richness counted unique rearrangements, and clonality was defined as 1 minus Pielou's evenness. Intratumor TCR heterogeneity between regions was quantified with the Jaccard index, the Morisita overlap index, and the proportion of shared top-20 clonotypes. TCRdb carries this immuneACCESS record with in-frame sequences only. Its versions omit some clonotypes, under half of them owing to an unresolved V gene in the studies checked, with the rest unexplained. V and J calls and clone size are those listed in that table; D and trimming were worked out from the DNA. This sample is represented by 850 to 950 clones; over 90% of them were singletons. The top ten clonotypes cover 2.1% of the sample.

The full study reports these points: Tumors had lower T-cell density, richness and clonality than adjacent lung tissue, but the difference in density was not significant. A negative correlation was found between higher copy number aberration burden and tumor T-cell density, richness and clonality. All specimens consisted of formalin-fixed paraffin-embedded tissue, which is known to introduce sequencing artifacts. A small sample size, resulting from surgical resection being uncommon in small-cell lung cancer, limited the study, and the findings need validation. The TCR repertoire was highly heterogeneous across regions: about 79.9-97.7% of clones were restricted to a single region, a lower overlap than in localized NSCLC.

The donors were limited-stage small-cell lung cancer patients who had surgical resection in Hangzhou, China, between about 2008 and 2021. All donors were treated with upfront surgery without preoperative chemotherapy or radiotherapy, and immunotherapy was not given to any donor before or after surgery. All 20 or so patients in the sequenced cohort were identified as smokers or heavy second-hand smokers. To represent spatial heterogeneity of the primary tumors, three regions were collected from each tumor FFPE block using a grid approach. Tumor regions were macrodissected for enrichment of malignant cells, and only regions expected to yield at least 150 ng DNA were selected. Multi-region TCR-beta sequencing of resected limited-stage small-cell lung cancers and of tumor-adjacent lung tissue was performed to characterize T cell repertoire heterogeneity. Genomic DNA was extracted from FFPE tissue using the AllPrep DNA/RNA FFPE Kit (Qiagen).

CDR1 and CDR2, per the germline V gene, are LGHNA and YNFKEQ. From the cysteine through the phenylalanine, the CDR3 covers 16 amino acids. The only DNA kept is the CDR3, 48 bases in frame from the first base. At the junction V is shortened by 1 base and J by 8 bases, with 18 bases in between. This clonotype was sampled from a woman in her fifties or sixties with small cell lung cancer. This receptor chain uses TRBV4-2 and TRBJ2-1; the D element might be TRBD1 or TRBD2, as each aligns at 5 bases. The specimen sequenced was tumor tissue. The CDR3: CASSQGSGTTTDEQFF. The bases read TGTGCCAGCAGCCAAGGGTCCGGGACCACGACAGATGAGCAGTTCTTC.